Many counts were recorded for the clone carrying this T cell receptor beta chain. The data stem from a study of T-cell reconstitution after alpha-beta-depleted transplantation in children. The TCRbeta library was prepared with unique molecular identifiers. MiXCR, run by TCRdb on the PCR reads, gives a single entry per CDR3 protein. The sample lists 200,000 or so distinct CDR3 sequences, 5.5% to 7% occurring once. The CDR3 is 19 residues long. Germline V gives CDR1 DFQATT, CDR2 SNEGSKA (reference sequence). The junction had 19 bases not matched to a gene; V was cut back by 2 bases and J by 2 bases. The chain combines TRBV20-1 with TRBJ2-3; 7 positions agree with TRBD2. This TCR was sampled from a girl less than two years old with combined immunodeficiency, due to receive a stem cell transplant. The source was PBMCs, collected before TCRalphabeta/CD19-depleted stem cell transplant. CDR3 sequence reads: CSARFDNTKAGLVTDTQYF. CDR3 coding DNA: TGCAGTGCTAGATTTGATAATACTAAAGCGGGATTGGTCACAGATACGCAGTATTTT.